The sequence of this T cell receptor (beta chain) was determined in a study of blood T cell repertoires in COVID-19. Study-wide background: The United States, Italy and Spain provided the acute and convalescent COVID-19 samples. Sources were T cells, B-cell-depleted T cells, or PBMCs; the material itself was cDNA or gDNA.

Source study methods: Nucleated cell number was recorded as an estimate derived from reference gene primer amplification. The protocol was immunoSEQ multiplex PCR, while the TCRdb copy is restricted to in-frame clones and leaves out a portion. From that table come the V and J calls and clone size; the DNA was used to work out D and trimming. The sample lists nearly 80,000 clones, 90% occurring once. The CDR3 is made up of 15 amino acids. Per germline, CDR1 LNHNV and CDR2 YYDKDF (reference sequence). Deletions cut 5 bases from V and 0 bases from J, with 12 bases between. Material: peripheral blood. The origin of this receptor is a woman aged 80 or over with acute or convalescent COVID-19. This rearrangement joins TRBV15 to TRBJ2-3, with no clear D. CDR3 amino acids: CATSPLGGSTDTQYF. The CDR3 DNA follows: TGTGCCACCAGCCCCCTCGGCGGTAGCACAGATACGCAGTATTTT.